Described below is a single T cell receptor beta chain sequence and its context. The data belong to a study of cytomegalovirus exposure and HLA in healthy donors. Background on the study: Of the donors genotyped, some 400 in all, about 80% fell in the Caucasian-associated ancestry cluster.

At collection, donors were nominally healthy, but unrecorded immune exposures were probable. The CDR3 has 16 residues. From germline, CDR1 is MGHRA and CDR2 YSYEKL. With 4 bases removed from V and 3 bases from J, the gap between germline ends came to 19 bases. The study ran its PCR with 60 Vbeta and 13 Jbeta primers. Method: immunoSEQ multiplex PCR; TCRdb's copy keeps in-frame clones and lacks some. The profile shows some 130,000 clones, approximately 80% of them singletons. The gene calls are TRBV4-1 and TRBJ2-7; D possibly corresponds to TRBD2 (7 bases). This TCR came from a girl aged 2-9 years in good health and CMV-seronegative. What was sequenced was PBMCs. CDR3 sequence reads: CASSRVGGDSGYEQYF. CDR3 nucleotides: TGCGCCAGCAGCCGAGTAGGGGGGGATTCCGGCTACGAGCAGTACTTC.